Here is one T cell receptor beta chain with its context. TCRdb's copy holds only in-frame clones and misses some; the assay was immunoSEQ multiplex PCR. The data hold some 2.1 million clones, with approximately 95% observed a single time. The data belong to a study of shared clonotypes between healthy human individuals. This CDR3 region has 15 residues. Germline V gene sequence: CDR1 MNHEY, CDR2 SVGAGI. Trimming removed 4 bases from V and 0 bases from J, with 7 bases in between. This sequence joins TRBV6-5 and TRBJ2-6; possibly TRBD2 for D (6 bases). The sequencing sample was made of naive CD4+ T cells sorted from blood. Subset reported: CD45RA+ positively selected. The TCR comes from a man younger than 35 in good health. CDR3 coding DNA: TGTGCCAGCAGTTTCGGGAGCTCTGGGGCCAACGTCCTGACTTTC. Translating it yields CASSFGSSGANVLTF.